The sequence of this TCR beta chain was determined in a study of blood T cells in healthy people across ages. PCR was performed a second time for roughly 7 to 12 cycles using a sample-barcoded 5' primer and a J-beta primer mix. TCRdb re-derived calls from the 5' RACE reads in MiXCR, one entry per CDR3 protein. The sample lists over 1.5 million distinct CDR3 sequences, less than 50% occurring once. Regarding the study as a whole: A roughly linear fall in TCR beta diversity per million T cells was seen with increasing age.

To note about this clonotype: What it binds is not known.

The TCR comes from a woman aged 40 to 55 in good health. Sequenced: blood.

The CDR3 nucleotides read TGTGCCAGAGATACGCAGTATTTT. This gives the protein CARDTQYF. This chain connects TRBV2 to TRBJ2-3, with D uncertain. V lost 9 bases, J lost 5 bases, and 0 bases lay in between. CDR3 size: 8 residues. Germline V gene data show CDR1 as SNHLY and CDR2 as FYNNEI.